The present entry profiles one T cell receptor (beta chain) with its context. The data are from a study of T cells after yellow fever vaccination. Each CDR3 protein is one row after TCRdb ran MiXCR on the 5' RACE reads. In the table there are 550,000 or so distinct CDR3 sequences, 15% to 20% of which are singletons. V lost 3 bases and J 2 bases, leaving 10 bases between the germline ends. Germline CDR1 is MNHEY and CDR2 is SMNVEV (reference sequence). This CDR3 contains 15 residues. This chain links TRBV27 with TRBJ1-4; D not resolved. Specimen: PBMCs, collected 15 days after the yellow fever booster vaccination. The receptor was isolated from a man aged 25 to 45 who received the YFV17D yellow fever vaccine. CDR3 sequence (DNA): TGTGCCAGCAGTTTTTTCGGGCGGACTAATGAAAAACTGTTTTTT. Residues: CASSFFGRTNEKLFF.